The entry that follows covers one T cell receptor (beta chain) sequence. The antigen it recognizes is unknown. No base qualities exist here, and no much larger clone lies one base off it. The sample belongs to a study of shared T cell receptors in the human thymus (dated by TCRdb to 2020 to 2022). Describing the broader study: The study examined how self-reactive, shared T-cell receptor alpha chains are generated in the human thymus.

Library creation used the immunoSEQ multiplex PCR assay. This immuneACCESS table, as held by TCRdb, lists in-frame sequences with V and J called but not all clones. Of the missing ones, under half trace to an unresolved V gene in checked studies; the others have no known cause. The sample table shows under 850,000 clones, and more than 75% are seen once. Approximately 0.01% of the sample is held by the ten biggest clonotypes. At the junction V is shortened by 0 bases and J by 2 bases; bases outside the gene matches: 5. From its cysteine to its phenylalanine, the CDR3 spans 17 amino acids. This entry keeps only the CDR3 DNA: 51 bases, framed from base 1. Per the germline V gene (reference sequence), PRHDT is the CDR1 and FYEKMQ is the CDR2. These data also formed part of another study, on human thymus T cells. From the second report: Immunologically healthy infants undergoing open corrective cardiac surgery for congenital heart defects in Finland were used as donors. Thymus tissue was obtained as surgical resects removed during corrective cardiac surgery. Biased V and J gene segment usage appeared to be present in both thymic and peripheral blood repertoires. Highly overlapping thymic TCR repertoires among unrelated individuals were reported in the related research. The study used eight infant thymus samples plus four related peripheral blood samples to characterize TCR alpha and beta repertoires. The infant donors were roughly 7 to 250 days old, and the cohort included six or seven males and two females. Thymocytes were mechanically released from the tissue and were stored as pellets of 10-30 million cells at -70 degrees C. Genomic DNA was extracted from frozen cell pellets with a QIAsymphony instrument. The immunoSEQ multiplex PCR assay was used to amplify the TCRB and TCRAD loci from a standardized quantity of quality-controlled genomic DNA. The amplicons spanned the V(D)J region and were long enough to cover the CDR3 and allow V and J genes to be identified. The commercial immunoSEQ service was used to sequence amplicons on an Illumina platform. Primer bias and sequencing errors were corrected using previously described methods, and TCRAD and TCRB definitions followed the IMGT database. The repertoires were analysed using immunoSEQ Analyzer 3.0 and VDJTools for basic statistics, V/J segment usage, diversity estimates, rarefaction and pairwise overlap. To estimate diversity, the Chao1, ChaoE, Efron-Thisted, Shannon and inverse Simpson indices were applied, and diversity was also estimated on datasets down-sampled to the smallest sample. Repertoire overlap used strict matching of CDR3 nucleotide sequence, V gene and J gene, with Jaccard-based multidimensional scaling clustering. On average, about 800,000 unique TCRB clonotypes were obtained from thymus samples, compared with about 84,000 from blood samples.

This sequence was found in a boy less than two years old with a congenital heart defect. Donor details come from another sample of the same person, matched by shared clones. The rearranged segments are TRBV13 and TRBJ2-5; 11 of the junction bases match TRBD2. The sample was thymocytes. In nucleotide form, the sequence is TGTGCCAGCAGCTTAGGCCCGACTAGCGGGGCTCAAGAGACCCAGTACTTC. This is translated as CASSLGPTSGAQETQYF.